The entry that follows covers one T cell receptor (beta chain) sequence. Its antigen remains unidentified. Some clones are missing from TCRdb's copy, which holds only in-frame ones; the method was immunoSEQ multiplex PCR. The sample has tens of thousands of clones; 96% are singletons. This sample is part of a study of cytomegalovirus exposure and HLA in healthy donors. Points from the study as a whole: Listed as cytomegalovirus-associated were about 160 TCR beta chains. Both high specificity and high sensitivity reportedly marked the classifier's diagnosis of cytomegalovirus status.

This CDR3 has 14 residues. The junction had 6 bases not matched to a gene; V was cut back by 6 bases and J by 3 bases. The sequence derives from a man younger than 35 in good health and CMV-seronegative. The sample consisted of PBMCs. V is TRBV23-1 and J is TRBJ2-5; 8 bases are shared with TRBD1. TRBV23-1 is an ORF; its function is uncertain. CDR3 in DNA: TGCGCCAGCAGCAAGGGACAGGAGGAAGAGACCCAGTACTTC. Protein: CASSKGQEEETQYF.